This TCR beta chain is from a study of blood T cell repertoires in COVID-19. The wider study: The United States, Italy and Spain supplied acute and convalescent COVID-19 samples. From T cells, B-cell-depleted T cells, or PBMCs came the material, which was cDNA or gDNA.

From germline, CDR1 is LGHNA and CDR2 YSLEER. V was pared by 6 bases and J by 4 bases, with 12 bases between. This CDR3 spans 13 amino acids. As processed by the authors: The authors estimated nucleated cell counts from reference gene primer amplification. The method was immunoSEQ multiplex PCR; TCRdb's version includes in-frame clones alone and lacks a portion of them. V, J and clone size were drawn from that table, and D and trimming were deduced from the DNA. The sample lists about 98,000 clones, about four fifths occurring once. The clonotype originates from a human donor in a cohort sampled during active COVID-19. The chain recombines TRBV4-3 with TRBJ1-1; tentatively, D is TRBD1 (5 bases). The specimen was peripheral blood. This chain's CDR3 is CASSRGGSTEAFF. Here the CDR3 DNA reads TGCGCCAGCAGTCGGGGGGGTAGCACTGAAGCTTTCTTT.